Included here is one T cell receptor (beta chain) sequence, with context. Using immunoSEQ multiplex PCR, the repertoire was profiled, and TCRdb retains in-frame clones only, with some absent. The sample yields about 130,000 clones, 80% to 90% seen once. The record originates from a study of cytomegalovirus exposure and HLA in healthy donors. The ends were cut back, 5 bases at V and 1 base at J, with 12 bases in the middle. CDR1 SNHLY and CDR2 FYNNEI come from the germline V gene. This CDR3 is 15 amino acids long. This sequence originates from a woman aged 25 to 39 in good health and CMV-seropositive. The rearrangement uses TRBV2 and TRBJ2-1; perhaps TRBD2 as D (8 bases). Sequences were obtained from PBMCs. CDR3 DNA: TGTGCCAGCAGTTTAGCGGGACAGTCCTACAATGAGCAGTTCTTC. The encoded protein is CASSLAGQSYNEQFF.